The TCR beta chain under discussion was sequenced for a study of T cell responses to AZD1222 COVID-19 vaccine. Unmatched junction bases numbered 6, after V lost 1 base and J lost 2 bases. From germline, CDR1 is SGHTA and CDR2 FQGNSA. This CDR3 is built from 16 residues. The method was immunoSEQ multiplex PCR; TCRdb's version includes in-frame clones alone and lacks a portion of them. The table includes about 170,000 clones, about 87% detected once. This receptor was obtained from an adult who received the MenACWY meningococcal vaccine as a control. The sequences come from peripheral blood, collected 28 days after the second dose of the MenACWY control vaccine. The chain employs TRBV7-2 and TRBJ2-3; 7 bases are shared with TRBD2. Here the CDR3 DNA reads TGTGCCAGCAGCTTAGGGCTAGCGGAGAACACAGATACGCAGTATTTT. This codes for CASSLGLAENTDTQYF.